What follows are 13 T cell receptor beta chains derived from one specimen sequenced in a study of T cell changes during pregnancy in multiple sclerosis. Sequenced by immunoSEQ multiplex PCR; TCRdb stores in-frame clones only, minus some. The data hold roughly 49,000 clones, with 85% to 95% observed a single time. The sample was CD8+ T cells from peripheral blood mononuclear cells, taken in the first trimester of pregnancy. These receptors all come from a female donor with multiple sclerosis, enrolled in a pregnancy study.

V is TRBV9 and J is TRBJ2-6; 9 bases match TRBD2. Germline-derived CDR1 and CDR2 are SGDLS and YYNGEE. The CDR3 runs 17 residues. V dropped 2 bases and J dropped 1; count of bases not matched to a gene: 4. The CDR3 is CASSVSGSTSGANVLTF. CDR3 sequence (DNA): TGTGCCAGCAGCGTTAGCGGGAGTACTTCTGGGGCCAACGTCCTGACTTTC.

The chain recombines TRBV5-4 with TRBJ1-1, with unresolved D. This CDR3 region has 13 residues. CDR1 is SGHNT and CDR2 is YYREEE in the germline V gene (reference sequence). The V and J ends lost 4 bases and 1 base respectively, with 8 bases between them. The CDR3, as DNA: TGTGCCAGCAGCCCCCCAGGGAACACTGAAGCTTTCTTT. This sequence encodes CASSPPGNTEAFF.

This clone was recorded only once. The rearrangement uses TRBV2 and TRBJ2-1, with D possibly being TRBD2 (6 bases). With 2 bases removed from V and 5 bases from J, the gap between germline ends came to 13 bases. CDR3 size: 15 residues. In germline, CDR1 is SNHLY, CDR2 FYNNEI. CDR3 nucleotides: TGTGCCAGCAGTGAAAGGCAGGGAGGCCACAATGAGCAGTTCTTC. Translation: CASSERQGGHNEQFF.

CDR3 loop: CASSRGRVGTEAFF. DNA of the CDR3: TGCGCCAGCAGCAGAGGCAGGGTAGGCACTGAAGCTTTCTTT. This sequence joins TRBV5-1 and TRBJ1-1, with D perhaps TRBD1 (5 bases). The V gene lost 4 bases and the J gene lost 4 bases, with 14 bases spanning the gap. CDR3 size: 14 residues. In germline, CDR1 is SGHRS, CDR2 YFSETQ.

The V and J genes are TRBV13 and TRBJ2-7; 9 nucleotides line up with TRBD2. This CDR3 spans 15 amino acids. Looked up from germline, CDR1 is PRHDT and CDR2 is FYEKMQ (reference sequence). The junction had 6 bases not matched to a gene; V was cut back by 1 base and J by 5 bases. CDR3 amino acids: CASSLARAGGDEQYF. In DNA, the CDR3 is TGTGCCAGCAGCTTAGCGCGAGCGGGAGGAGACGAGCAGTACTTC.

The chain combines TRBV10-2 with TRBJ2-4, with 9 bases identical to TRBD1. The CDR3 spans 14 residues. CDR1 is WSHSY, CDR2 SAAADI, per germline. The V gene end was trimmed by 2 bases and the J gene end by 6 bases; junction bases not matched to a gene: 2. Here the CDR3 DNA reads TGCGCCAGCAGTGAGCCGGGACAGGGAAACATTCAGTACTTC. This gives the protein CASSEPGQGNIQYF.

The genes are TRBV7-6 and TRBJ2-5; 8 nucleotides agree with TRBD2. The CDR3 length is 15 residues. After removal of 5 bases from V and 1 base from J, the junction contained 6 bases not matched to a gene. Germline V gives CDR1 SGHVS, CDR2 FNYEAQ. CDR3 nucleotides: TGTGCCAGCAGCATACTAGCGGACCCCCAAGAGACCCAGTACTTC. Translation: CASSILADPQETQYF.

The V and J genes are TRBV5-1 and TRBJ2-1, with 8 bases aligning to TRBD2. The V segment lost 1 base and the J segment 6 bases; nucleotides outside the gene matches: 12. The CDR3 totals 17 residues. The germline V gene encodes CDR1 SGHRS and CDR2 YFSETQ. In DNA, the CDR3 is TGCGCCAGCAGCTTGTGGGCGAGTAGCGGGATAGCCAATGAGCAGTTCTTC. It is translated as CASSLWASSGIANEQFF.

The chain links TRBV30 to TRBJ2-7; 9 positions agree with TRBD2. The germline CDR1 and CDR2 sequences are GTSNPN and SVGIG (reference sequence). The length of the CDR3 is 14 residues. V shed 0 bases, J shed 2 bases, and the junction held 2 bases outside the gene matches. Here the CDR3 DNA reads TGTGCCTGGAGTGTGGGCGGGAGGGCCTACGAGCAGTACTTC. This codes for CAWSVGGRAYEQYF.

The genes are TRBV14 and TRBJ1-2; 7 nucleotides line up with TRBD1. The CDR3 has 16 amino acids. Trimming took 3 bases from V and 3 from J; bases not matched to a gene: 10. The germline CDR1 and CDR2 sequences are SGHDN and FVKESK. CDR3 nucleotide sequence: TGTGCCAGCAGCCACCAAGACAGGGCTACCGACTATGGCTACACCTTC. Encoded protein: CASSHQDRATDYGYTF. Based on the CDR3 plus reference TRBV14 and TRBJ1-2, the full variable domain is EAGVTQFPSHSVIEKGQTVTLRCDPISGHDNLYWYRRVMGKEIKFLLHFVKESKQDESGMPNNRFLAERTGGTYSTLKVQPAELEDSGVYFCASSHQDRATDYGYTFGSGTRLTVV.

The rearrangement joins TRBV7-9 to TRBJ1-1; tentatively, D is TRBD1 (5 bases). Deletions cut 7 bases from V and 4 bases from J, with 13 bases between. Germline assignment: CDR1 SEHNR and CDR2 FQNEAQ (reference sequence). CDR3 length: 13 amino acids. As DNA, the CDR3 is TGTGCCAGCAACTTGGGGGAGGGCACTGAAGCTTTCTTT. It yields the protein CASNLGEGTEAFF.

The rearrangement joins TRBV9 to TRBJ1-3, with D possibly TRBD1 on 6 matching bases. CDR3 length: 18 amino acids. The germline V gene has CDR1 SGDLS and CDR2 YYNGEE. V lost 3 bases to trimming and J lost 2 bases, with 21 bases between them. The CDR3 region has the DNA TGTGCCAGCAGCGAGCGAGGGGGGGGAAGGGGGACTGGAAACACCATATATTTT. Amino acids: CASSERGGGRGTGNTIYF.

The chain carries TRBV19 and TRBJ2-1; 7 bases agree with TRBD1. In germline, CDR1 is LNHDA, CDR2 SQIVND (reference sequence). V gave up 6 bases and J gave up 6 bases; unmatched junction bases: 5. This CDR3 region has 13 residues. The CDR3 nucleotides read TGTGCCAGTAGATCCGGGACAGTCAATGAGCAGTTCTTC. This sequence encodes CASRSGTVNEQFF.